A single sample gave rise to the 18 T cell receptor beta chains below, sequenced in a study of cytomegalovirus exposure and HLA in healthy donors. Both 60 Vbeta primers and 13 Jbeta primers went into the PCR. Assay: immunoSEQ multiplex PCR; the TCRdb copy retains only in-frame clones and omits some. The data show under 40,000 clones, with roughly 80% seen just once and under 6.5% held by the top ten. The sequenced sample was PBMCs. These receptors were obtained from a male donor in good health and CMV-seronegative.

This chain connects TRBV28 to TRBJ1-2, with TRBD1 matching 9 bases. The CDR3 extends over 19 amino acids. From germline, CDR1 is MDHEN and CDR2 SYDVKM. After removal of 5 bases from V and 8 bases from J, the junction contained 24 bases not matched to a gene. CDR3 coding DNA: TGTGCCAGCAGTCTCAATTGGGAACCGCCGGGACAGGGAGTAAGCGGCTACACCTTC. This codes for CASSLNWEPPGQGVSGYTF.

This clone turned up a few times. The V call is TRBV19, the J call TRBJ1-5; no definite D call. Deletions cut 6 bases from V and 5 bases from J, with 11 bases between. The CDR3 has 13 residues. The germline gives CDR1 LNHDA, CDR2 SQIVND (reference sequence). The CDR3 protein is CASRREKYQPQHF. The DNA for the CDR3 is TGTGCCAGTAGAAGGGAGAAATATCAGCCCCAGCATTTT.

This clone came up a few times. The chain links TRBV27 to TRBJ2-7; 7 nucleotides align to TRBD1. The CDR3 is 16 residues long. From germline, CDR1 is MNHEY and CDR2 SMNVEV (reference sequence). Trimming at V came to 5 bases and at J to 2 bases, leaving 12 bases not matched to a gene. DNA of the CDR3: TGTGCCAGCAGTCCGTCAAACACCGGGACAGCCTACGAGCAGTACTTC. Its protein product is CASSPSNTGTAYEQYF.

The CDR3 loop is CASSPGTSGEREQYF. CDR3 coding DNA: TGTGCCAGCAGCCCTGGGACTAGCGGGGAGAGGGAGCAGTACTTC. The chain carries TRBV5-4 and TRBJ2-7; 13 bases align to TRBD2. Unmatched junction bases numbered 8, after V lost 4 bases and J lost 7 bases. This CDR3 is built from 15 residues. Germline CDR1 is SGHNT and CDR2 is YYREEE (reference sequence).

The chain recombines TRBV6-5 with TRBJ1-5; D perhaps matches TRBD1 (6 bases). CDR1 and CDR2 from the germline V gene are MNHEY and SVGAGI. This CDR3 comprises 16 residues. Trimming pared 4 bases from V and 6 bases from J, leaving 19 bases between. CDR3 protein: CASSSLTTGSAQPQHF. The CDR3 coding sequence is TGTGCCAGCAGTTCGTTGACTACAGGGTCTGCTCAGCCCCAGCATTTT.

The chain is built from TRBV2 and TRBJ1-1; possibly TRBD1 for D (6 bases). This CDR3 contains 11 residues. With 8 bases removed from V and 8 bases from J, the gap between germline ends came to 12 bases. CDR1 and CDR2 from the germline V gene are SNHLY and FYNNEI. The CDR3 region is CASHEGGEAFF. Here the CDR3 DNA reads TGTGCCAGCCATGAGGGGGGGGAAGCTTTCTTT.

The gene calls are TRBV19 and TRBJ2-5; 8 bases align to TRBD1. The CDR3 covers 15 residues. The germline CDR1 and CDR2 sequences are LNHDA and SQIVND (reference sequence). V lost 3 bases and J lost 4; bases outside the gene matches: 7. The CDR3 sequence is CASSITLGTGETQYF. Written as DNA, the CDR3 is TGTGCCAGTAGTATCACCTTAGGGACAGGAGAGACCCAGTACTTC.

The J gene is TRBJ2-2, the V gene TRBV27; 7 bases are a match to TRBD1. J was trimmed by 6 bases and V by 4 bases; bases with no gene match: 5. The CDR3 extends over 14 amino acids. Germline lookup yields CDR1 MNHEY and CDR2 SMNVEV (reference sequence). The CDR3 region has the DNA TGTGCCAGCAGTTGGGACAGTAGGGCCGGGGAGCTGTTTTTT. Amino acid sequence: CASSWDSRAGELFF.

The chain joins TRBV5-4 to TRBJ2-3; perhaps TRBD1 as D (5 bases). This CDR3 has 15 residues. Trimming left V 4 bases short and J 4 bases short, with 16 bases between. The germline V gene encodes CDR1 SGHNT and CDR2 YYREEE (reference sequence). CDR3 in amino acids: CASSPPSVQADTQYF. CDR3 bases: TGTGCCAGCAGCCCTCCTTCCGTACAGGCAGATACGCAGTATTTT.

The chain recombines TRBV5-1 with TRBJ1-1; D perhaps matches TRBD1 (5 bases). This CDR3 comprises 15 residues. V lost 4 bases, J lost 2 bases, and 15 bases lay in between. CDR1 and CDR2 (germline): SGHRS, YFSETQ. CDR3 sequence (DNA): TGCGCCAGCAGCAGCCTCGCGGGGGTTAACACTGAAGCTTTCTTT. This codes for CASSSLAGVNTEAFF.

The CDR3 loop is CAWYTGVRPYGYTF. In DNA, the CDR3 is TGTGCCTGGTATACAGGGGTTCGTCCCTATGGCTACACCTTC. The rearrangement links TRBV30 to TRBJ1-2; 7 nucleotides match TRBD1. V gave up 5 bases and J gave up 4 bases; unmatched junction bases: 10. CDR1 and CDR2 from the germline V gene are GTSNPN and SVGIG (reference sequence). The CDR3 covers 14 residues. The full variable domain, completed using reference TRBV30 and TRBJ1-2, is SQTIHQWPATLVQPVGSPLSLECTVEGTSNPNLYWYRQAAGRGLQLLFYSVGIGQISSEVPQNLSASRPQDRQFILSSKKLLLSDSGFYLCAWYTGVRPYGYTFGSGTRLTVV.

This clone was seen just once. CDR3 bases: TGTGCCAGCAGTTTTGGGTTTGGGGGGAGCAATCAGCCCCAGCATTTT. Translating gives CASSFGFGGSNQPQHF. The chain employs TRBV27 and TRBJ1-5, with TRBD1 as a possible D gene (5 bases). Germline CDR1 is MNHEY and CDR2 is SMNVEV (reference sequence). V was pared by 3 bases and J by 1 base, with 13 bases between. The CDR3 sequence is 16 residues long.

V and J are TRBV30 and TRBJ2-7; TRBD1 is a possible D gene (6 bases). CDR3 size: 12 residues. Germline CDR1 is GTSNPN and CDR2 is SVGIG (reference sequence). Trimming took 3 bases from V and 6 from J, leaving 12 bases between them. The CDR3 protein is CAWRDSRGEQYF. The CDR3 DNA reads TGTGCCTGGAGGGACAGTCGGGGCGAGCAGTACTTC.

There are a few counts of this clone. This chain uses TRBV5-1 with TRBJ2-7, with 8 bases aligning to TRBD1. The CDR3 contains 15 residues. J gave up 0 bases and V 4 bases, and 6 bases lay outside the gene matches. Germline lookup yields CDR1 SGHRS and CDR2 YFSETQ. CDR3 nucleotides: TGCGCCAGCAGCCTGACTGGACAGGGCTCCTACGAGCAGTACTTC. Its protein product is CASSLTGQGSYEQYF. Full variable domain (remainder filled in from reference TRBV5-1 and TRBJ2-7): KAGVTQTPRYLIKTRGQQVTLSCSPISGHRSVSWYQQTPGQGLQFLFEYFSETQRNKGNFPGRFSGRQFSNSRSEMNVSTLELGDSALYLCASSLTGQGSYEQYFGPGTRLTVT.

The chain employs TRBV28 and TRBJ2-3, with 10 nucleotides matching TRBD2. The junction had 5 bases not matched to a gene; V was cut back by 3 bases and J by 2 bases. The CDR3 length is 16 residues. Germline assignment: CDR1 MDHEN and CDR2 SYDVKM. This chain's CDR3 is CASSFRTSGYTDTQYF. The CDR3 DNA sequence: TGTGCCAGCAGTTTTCGGACTAGCGGATACACAGATACGCAGTATTTT. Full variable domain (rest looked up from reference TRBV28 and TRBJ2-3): DVKVTQSSRYLVKRTGEKVFLECVQDMDHENMFWYRQDPGLGLRLIYFSYDVKMKEKGDIPEGYSVSREKKERFSLILESASTNQTSMYLCASSFRTSGYTDTQYFGPGTRLTVL.

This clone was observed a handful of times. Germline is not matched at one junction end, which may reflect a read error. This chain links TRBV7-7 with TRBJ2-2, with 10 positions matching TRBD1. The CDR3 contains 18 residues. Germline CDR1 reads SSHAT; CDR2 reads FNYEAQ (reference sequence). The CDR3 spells CASSLLVLGTGVTGELFF. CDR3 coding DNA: TGTGCTAGCAGCTTATTGGTTCTCGGGACAGGGGTCACCGGGGAGCTGTTTTTT.

The CDR3 DNA reads as TGTGCTAGTGGTTTGGTACAGGGGGAGCAGTACTTC. This gives the protein CASGLVQGEQYF. The chain joins TRBV12-5 to TRBJ2-7; 7 positions agree with TRBD1. Germline CDR1 reads LGHNT; CDR2 reads FRNRAP. After removal of 0 bases from V and 7 bases from J, the junction contained 0 bases not matched to a gene. This CDR3 contains 12 residues.

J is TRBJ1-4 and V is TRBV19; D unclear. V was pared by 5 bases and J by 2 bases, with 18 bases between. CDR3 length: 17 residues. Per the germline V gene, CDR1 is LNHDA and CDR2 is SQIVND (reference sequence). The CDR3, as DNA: TGTGCCAGTAGTTCAAGCCCGCCCCTTGCTACTAATGAAAAACTGTTTTTT. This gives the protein CASSSSPPLATNEKLFF.